The present entry profiles one T cell receptor beta chain with its context. These data come from a study of CD8+ T cells in alopecia areata. Study at large: Tofacitinib was given for 6 to 18 months, then stopped for 6 months.

CDR1 is GTSNPN, CDR2 SVGIG, per germline (reference sequence). Trimming cost V 8 bases and J 11 bases, with 18 bases left between them. The CDR3 is made up of 11 amino acids. CD4+ and CD8+ T cells were sorted from PBMCs. Sequencing relied on a cDNA template that was reverse transcribed from extracted RNA. This table comes from immunoSEQ multiplex PCR, and its TCRdb copy is limited to in-frame clones, with some not included. There are more than 200,000 clones in the sample; under 80% occur only once, and under 1.5% lies in the top ten. The clonotype comes from a human donor with alopecia areata. This specimen consisted of CD4+ T cells sorted from blood, obtained at week 0. The genes are TRBV30 and TRBJ1-2, with a weak D call TRBD1 (5 bases). CDR3 nucleotide sequence: TGTGCCCACGCAGGGTATCGTTGGTACACCTTC. Amino acid sequence: CAHAGYRWYTF.